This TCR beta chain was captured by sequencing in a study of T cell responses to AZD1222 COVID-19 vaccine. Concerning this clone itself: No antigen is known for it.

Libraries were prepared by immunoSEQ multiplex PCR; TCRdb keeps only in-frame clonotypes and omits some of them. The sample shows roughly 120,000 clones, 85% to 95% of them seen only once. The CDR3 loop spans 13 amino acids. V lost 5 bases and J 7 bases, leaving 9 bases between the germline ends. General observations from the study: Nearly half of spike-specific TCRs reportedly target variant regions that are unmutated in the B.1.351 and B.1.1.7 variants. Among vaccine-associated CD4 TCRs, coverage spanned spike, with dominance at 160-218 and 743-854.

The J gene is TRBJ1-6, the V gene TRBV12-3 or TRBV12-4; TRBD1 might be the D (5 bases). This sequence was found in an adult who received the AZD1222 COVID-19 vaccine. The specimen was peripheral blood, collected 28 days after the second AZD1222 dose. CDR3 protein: CASSLGGNSPLHF. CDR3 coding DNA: TGTGCCAGCAGTCTCGGGGGAAATTCACCCCTCCACTTT.